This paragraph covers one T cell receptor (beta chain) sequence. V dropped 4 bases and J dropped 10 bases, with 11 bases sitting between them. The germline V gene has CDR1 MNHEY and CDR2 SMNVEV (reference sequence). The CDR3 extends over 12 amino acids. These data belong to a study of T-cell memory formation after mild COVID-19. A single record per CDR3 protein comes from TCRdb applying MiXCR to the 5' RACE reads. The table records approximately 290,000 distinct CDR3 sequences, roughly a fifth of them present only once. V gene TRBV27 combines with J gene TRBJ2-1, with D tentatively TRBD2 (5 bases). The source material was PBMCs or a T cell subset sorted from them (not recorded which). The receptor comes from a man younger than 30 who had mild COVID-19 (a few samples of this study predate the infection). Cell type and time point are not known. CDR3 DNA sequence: TGTGCCAGCAGTTCCTACGGGGTCGAGCAGTTCTTC. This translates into CASSSYGVEQFF.